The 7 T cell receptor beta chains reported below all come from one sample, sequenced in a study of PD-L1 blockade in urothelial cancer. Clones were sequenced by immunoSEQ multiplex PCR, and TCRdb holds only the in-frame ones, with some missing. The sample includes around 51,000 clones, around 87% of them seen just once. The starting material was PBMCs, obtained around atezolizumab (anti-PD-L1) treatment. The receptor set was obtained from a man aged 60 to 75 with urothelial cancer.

The CDR3 region has the DNA TGTGCCAGTTTCGGGGAAGATGGCTACACCTTC. It codes for CASFGEDGYTF. The rearrangement joins TRBV5-4 to TRBJ1-2; no firm D call. Germline loops: CDR1 SGHNT, CDR2 YYREEE (reference sequence). Trimming shortened V by 8 bases and J by 6 bases, and 11 bases separated the two germline ends. The CDR3 has 11 amino acids. Looking up the rest from reference TRBV5-4 and TRBJ1-2 gives the full variable domain: ETGVTQSPTHLIKTRGQQVTLRCSSQSGHNTVSWYQQALGQGPQFIFQYYREEENGRGNFPPRFSGLQFPNYSSELNVNALELDDSALYLCASFGEDGYTFGSGTRLTVV.

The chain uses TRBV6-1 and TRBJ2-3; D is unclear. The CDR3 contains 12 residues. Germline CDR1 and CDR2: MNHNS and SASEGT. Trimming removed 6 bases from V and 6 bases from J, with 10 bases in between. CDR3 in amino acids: CASRLWADTQYF. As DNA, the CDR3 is TGTGCCAGCAGATTATGGGCGGATACGCAGTATTTT.

The CDR3 sequence is CASSQEEGRSDYGYTF. CDR3 bases: TGCGCCAGCAGCCAAGAGGAGGGTCGAAGTGACTATGGCTACACCTTC. The rearrangement uses TRBV4-1 and TRBJ1-2; D not resolved. The CDR3 has 16 residues. Trimming shortened V by 0 bases and J by 3 bases, and 14 bases separated the two germline ends. CDR1 MGHRA and CDR2 YSYEKL come from the germline V gene.

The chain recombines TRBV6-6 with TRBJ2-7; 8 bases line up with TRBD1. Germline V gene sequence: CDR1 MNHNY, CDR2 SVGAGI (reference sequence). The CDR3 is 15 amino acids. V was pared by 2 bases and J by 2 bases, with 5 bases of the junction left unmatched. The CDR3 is CASSYDGDRTYEQYF. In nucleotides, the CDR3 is TGTGCCAGCAGTTACGACGGGGACAGGACCTACGAGCAGTACTTC.

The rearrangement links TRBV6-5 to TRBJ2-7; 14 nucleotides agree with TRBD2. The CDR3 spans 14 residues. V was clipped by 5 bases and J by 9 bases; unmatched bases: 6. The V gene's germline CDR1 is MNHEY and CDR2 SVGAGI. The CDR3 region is CASSETSGRAAQYF. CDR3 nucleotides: TGTGCCAGCAGTGAGACTAGCGGGAGGGCCGCGCAGTACTTC.

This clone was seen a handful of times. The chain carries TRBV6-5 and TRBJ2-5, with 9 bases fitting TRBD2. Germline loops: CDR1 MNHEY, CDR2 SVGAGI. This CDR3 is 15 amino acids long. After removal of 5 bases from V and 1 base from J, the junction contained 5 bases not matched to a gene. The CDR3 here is CASSGARGGQETQYF. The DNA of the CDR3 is TGTGCCAGCAGTGGGGCGCGGGGGGGCCAAGAGACCCAGTACTTC.

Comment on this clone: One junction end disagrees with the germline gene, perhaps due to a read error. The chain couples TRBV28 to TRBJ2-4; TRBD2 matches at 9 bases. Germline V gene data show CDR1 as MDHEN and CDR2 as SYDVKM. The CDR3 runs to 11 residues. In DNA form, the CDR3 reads TGTGCCAGCACCAGTCCGGGACTAGCAGAGTTC. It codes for CASTSPGLAEF.